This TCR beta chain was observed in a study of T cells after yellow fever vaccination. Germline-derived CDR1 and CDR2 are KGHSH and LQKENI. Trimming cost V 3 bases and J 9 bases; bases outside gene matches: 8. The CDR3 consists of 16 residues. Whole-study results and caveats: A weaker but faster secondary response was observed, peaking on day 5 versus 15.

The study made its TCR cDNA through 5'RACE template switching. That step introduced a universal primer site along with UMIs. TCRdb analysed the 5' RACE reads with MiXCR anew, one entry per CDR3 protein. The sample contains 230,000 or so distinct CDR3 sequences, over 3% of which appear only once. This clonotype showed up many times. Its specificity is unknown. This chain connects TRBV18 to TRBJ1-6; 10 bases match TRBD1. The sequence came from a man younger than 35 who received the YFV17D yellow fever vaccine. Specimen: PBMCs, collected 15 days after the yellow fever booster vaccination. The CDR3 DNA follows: TGTGCCAGCTCACCCAGGGGACAGGGGCAGGGTTCACCCCTCCACTTT. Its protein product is CASSPRGQGQGSPLHF.